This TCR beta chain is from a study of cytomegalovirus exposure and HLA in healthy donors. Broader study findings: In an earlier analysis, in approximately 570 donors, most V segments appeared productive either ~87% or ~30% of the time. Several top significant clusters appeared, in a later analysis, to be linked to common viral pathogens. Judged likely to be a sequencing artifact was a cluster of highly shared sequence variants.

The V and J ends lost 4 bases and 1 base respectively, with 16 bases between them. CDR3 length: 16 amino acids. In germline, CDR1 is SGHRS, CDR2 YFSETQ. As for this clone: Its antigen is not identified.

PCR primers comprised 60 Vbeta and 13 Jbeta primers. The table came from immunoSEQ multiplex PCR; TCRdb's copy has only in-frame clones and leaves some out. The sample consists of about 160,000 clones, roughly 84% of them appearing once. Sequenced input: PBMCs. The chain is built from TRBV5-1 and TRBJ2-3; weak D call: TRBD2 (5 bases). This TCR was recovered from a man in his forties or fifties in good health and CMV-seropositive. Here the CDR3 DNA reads TGCGCCAGCAGCCCCGCAGGATGGGGAGGCACAGATACGCAGTATTTT. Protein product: CASSPAGWGGTDTQYF.